These T cell receptor beta chains were read from a single sample in a study of response to subunit inactivated influenza vaccine. MiXCR, applied by TCRdb to the RT-PCR reads, yields one record per CDR3 protein. The sample includes about 650,000 distinct CDR3 sequences, 12% to 15% of them seen just once. Sample: PBMCs from blood, taken 14 days before vaccination. These receptors all come from a man between 45 and 60 years old who received an inactivated influenza vaccine. Both conserved end residues are part of each CDR3. Each record gives: J gene, V gene, clone size, D gene, CDR3 protein, CDR3 DNA. The D gene is left open where the match is weak. Rows may omit the clone size; those that give it use once, few, many or a size class.

j_gene: TRBJ1-5; v_gene: TRBV28; abundance: many; d_gene: NA; CDR3aa: CASSSIGGSQPQHF; CDR3nt: TGTGCCAGCAGTTCGATAGGGGGAAGTCAGCCCCAGCATTTT
j_gene: TRBJ2-1; v_gene: TRBV27; abundance: few; d_gene: TRBD2; CDR3aa: CASSSPAGGPHNEQFF; CDR3nt: TGTGCCAGCAGTTCCCCAGCGGGAGGGCCTCACAATGAGCAGTTCTTC
j_gene: TRBJ2-5; v_gene: TRBV20-1; abundance: NA; d_gene: NA; CDR3aa: CSAERLTGETQYF; CDR3nt: TGCAGTGCTGAACGACTGACTGGGGAGACCCAGTACTTC
j_gene: TRBJ2-1; v_gene: TRBV20-1; abundance: few; d_gene: NA; CDR3aa: CSALTGTRGSSYNEQFF; CDR3nt: TGCAGTGCACTCACAGGGACCCGGGGTAGCTCCTACAATGAGCAGTTCTTC
j_gene: TRBJ1-4; v_gene: TRBV5-1; abundance: few; d_gene: TRBD1; CDR3aa: CASSLGDRVNEKLFF; CDR3nt: TGCGCCAGCAGCTTGGGGGACAGAGTTAATGAAAAACTGTTTTTT
j_gene: TRBJ2-1; v_gene: TRBV12-3/TRBV12-4; abundance: few; d_gene: TRBD1; CDR3aa: CASSADRSYNEQFF; CDR3nt: TGTGCCAGCAGTGCGGACAGGTCCTACAATGAGCAGTTCTTC
j_gene: TRBJ2-3; v_gene: TRBV6-5; abundance: NA; d_gene: NA; CDR3aa: CASSYFGARTDTQYF; CDR3nt: TGTGCCAGCAGTTACTTTGGGGCCCGGACAGATACGCAGTATTTT
j_gene: TRBJ1-1; v_gene: TRBV15; abundance: NA; d_gene: NA; CDR3aa: CATSRVGTIFEAFF; CDR3nt: TGTGCCACCAGCAGAGTTGGGACCATCTTTGAAGCTTTCTTT
j_gene: TRBJ1-6; v_gene: TRBV7-8; abundance: few; d_gene: NA; CDR3aa: CASSLGARSARTPLHF; CDR3nt: TGTGCCAGCAGCTTAGGGGCACGGAGTGCTAGGACACCCCTCCACTTT
j_gene: TRBJ2-3; v_gene: TRBV7-2; abundance: few; d_gene: TRBD2; CDR3aa: CASTQGGLAGDTQYF; CDR3nt: TGTGCCAGCACCCAAGGTGGGCTAGCGGGAGATACGCAGTATTTT
j_gene: TRBJ2-5; v_gene: TRBV11-2; abundance: NA; d_gene: NA; CDR3aa: CASSFEHRGTQETQYF; CDR3nt: TGTGCCAGCAGCTTTGAGCATCGGGGTACCCAAGAGACCCAGTACTTC
j_gene: TRBJ2-5; v_gene: TRBV3-1; abundance: few; d_gene: TRBD1; CDR3aa: CASGRTGGLETQYF; CDR3nt: TGTGCCAGCGGTCGGACAGGGGGATTGGAGACCCAGTACTTC
j_gene: TRBJ1-5; v_gene: TRBV6-2/TRBV6-3; abundance: few; d_gene: NA; CDR3aa: CASSYSSYSNQPQHF; CDR3nt: TGTGCCAGCAGTTACTCGAGCTATAGCAATCAGCCCCAGCATTTT
j_gene: TRBJ2-3; v_gene: TRBV7-9; abundance: few; d_gene: TRBD2; CDR3aa: CASSLEAGSQYF; CDR3nt: TGTGCCAGCAGCTTAGAAGCGGGGTCGCAGTATTTT
j_gene: TRBJ1-3; v_gene: TRBV12-3/TRBV12-4; abundance: NA; d_gene: TRBD1; CDR3aa: CASSPQTGGSGNTIYF; CDR3nt: TGTGCCAGCAGTCCTCAGACAGGGGGTTCTGGAAACACCATATATTTT
j_gene: TRBJ2-5; v_gene: TRBV5-1; abundance: NA; d_gene: TRBD1; CDR3aa: CASNPQQGAYETQYF; CDR3nt: TGCGCCAGCAACCCACAGCAGGGGGCTTATGAGACCCAGTACTTC
j_gene: TRBJ1-1; v_gene: TRBV19; abundance: few; d_gene: NA; CDR3aa: CASSISARTTEAFF; CDR3nt: TGTGCCAGTAGTATATCCGCCCGGACCACTGAAGCTTTCTTT
j_gene: TRBJ2-3; v_gene: TRBV7-2; abundance: few; d_gene: NA; CDR3aa: CASSSDPQYTQYF; CDR3nt: TGTGCCAGCAGCTCGGACCCCCAATATACGCAGTATTTT
j_gene: TRBJ2-7; v_gene: TRBV6-9; abundance: NA; d_gene: NA; CDR3aa: CARAKGRDTYEQYF; CDR3nt: TGTGCCAGAGCCAAGGGACGGGACACCTACGAGCAGTACTTC
j_gene: TRBJ2-1; v_gene: TRBV27; abundance: NA; d_gene: NA; CDR3aa: CASSNRVRYNEQFF; CDR3nt: TGTGCCAGCAGTAACAGGGTTCGCTACAATGAGCAGTTCTTC
j_gene: TRBJ2-5; v_gene: TRBV7-2; abundance: few; d_gene: TRBD2; CDR3aa: CASSLMGTSETQYF; CDR3nt: TGTGCCAGCAGCCTCATGGGGACTAGCGAGACCCAGTACTTC